The entry below describes one T cell receptor (beta chain). The antigen this receptor binds is unknown. Base-call qualities are not available, and no considerably larger clone is one nucleotide away. From V the trimming removes 4 bases and from J it removes 3 bases, while the gene matches leave 5 bases of the junction unaccounted for. The germline V gene encodes CDR1 SGHRS and CDR2 YFSETQ. Its CDR3 holds 16 amino acids, cysteine through phenylalanine. Of the read, only the CDR3 DNA is kept; its 48 bases are in frame from base 1. The cohort comprised 710 or so healthy bone marrow donors. All cohort members were sampled while nominally healthy, although unrecorded immune exposures were likely present. The donor tested CMV seronegative, placing the donor among the approximately 400 seronegative members of the cohort. A peripheral blood sample was provided by each donor, and peripheral blood mononuclear cells were used for TCR beta sequencing. The Qiagen DNeasy Blood Extraction Kit was used to extract genomic DNA from the blood cell samples.

The method was the immunoSEQ multiplex PCR assay. A mixture of 60 forward primers for TCR Vbeta segments and 13 reverse primers for TCR Jbeta segments was used in the multiplex PCR. The CDR3 region of rearranged TCR beta genes was amplified from genomic DNA by a multiplex PCR assay. Amplified TCR beta libraries were sequenced as 87-base-pair reads on the Illumina HiSeq System. As for how the authors treated the data: In a later analysis, some 80 million unique TCR beta chains were counted across the 500 to 850 repertoires, and approximately 11 million of these chains were shared by at least two donors. To remove PCR and sequencing errors, raw reads were error-corrected and collapsed into unique sequences using a nearest-neighbor algorithm that merged closely related sequences. V, D and J gene segments were assigned by aligning CDR3 sequences to IMGT reference sequences. For a sequence to be retained, at least a six-nucleotide match to both a V gene segment and a J gene segment was required. A rearrangement counted as productive if the CDR3 had no stop codons and remained in frame with V and J, and every other rearrangement counted as non-productive. Following IMGT convention, CDR3 was defined as the stretch from the second conserved V-encoded cysteine to the conserved J-encoded phenylalanine. In an earlier analysis of more than 550 of the donors, sequences lacking an unambiguous match to a single V gene segment were excluded. An earlier analysis of almost 600 of the donors classified V segments as functional when productive rearrangements were above 56.7% and as segregating when the standard deviation between donors was above 5%. A statistical classification framework was developed to diagnose cytomegalovirus status using the catalog of TCR beta chain sequences. A later analysis assigned V and J genes by comparing TCR nucleotide sequences with IMGT/GENE-DB human TR gene sequences. The TCRdist pipeline was used in a later analysis to assign CDR3 sequences and most-parsimonious VDJ recombination scenarios. In a later analysis, each TCR beta chain was defined by its CDR3 amino acid sequence together with its V-gene family, and reads without a unique V-gene family were excluded. To address suspected cross-contamination and a sequencing artifact, a later analysis removed under 600 highly shared, low-generation-probability nucleotide sequences. A later analysis calculated a clonal expansion index for each public chain from normalized within-repertoire ranks of inferred template counts. A later analysis computed generation probabilities with a VDJ recombination model fitted to out-of-frame rearrangements, and checked the results against IGoR. In a later analysis, hypergeometric tests were used to score TCR-TCR, TCR-HLA and TCR-CMV co-occurrence, with a repertoire-size bias correction applied to TCR pairs. False discovery rates were estimated in a later analysis by permuting HLA or CMV assignments 20 times. In a later analysis, co-occurring TCRs were grouped using DBSCAN, and TCRdist sequence similarity was added for clustering within HLA-allele-positive subsets. For co-occurrence clustering, repertoires with fewer than 30,000 or more than 120,000 public chains were excluded, along with four to six repertoires with anomalous nucleotide sharing. Entries here come from immuneACCESS through TCRdb and include only in-frame sequences with V and J called. Some clones fail to appear in such tables; in the studies checked, an unresolved V gene covers under half of the shortfall, and the cause of the remainder is unknown. V, J and clone size are taken as reported in that table, and D and trimming were inferred from the DNA itself. The sample data list approximately 110,000 clones, and 15% of these were observed just once. The top ten constitute roughly 2% of the sample.

The data were obtained in a study of cytomegalovirus exposure and HLA in healthy donors (dated by TCRdb to 2015 to 2018). Background on the whole study: In an earlier analysis of about 560 of the donors, 276 Gb of sequence data and 90 million to 120 million unique TCR beta sequences from roughly 180 million T cells were reported. An early release that covered roughly 600 HLA-typed donors contained approximately 300 gigabases of sequencing data and about 93 million unique TCR sequences. Of the 300 to 450 genotyped donors, 75% to 85% were placed in the genetic ancestry cluster associated with self-reported Caucasian donors. The study was designed to test whether signatures of past pathogen exposure could be identified by cataloging public T cell receptors. The T cell repertoires of some 670 subjects were profiled by immunosequencing and related to cytomegalovirus serostatus. Along with the approximately 670-subject first cohort, a separate validation cohort of approximately 110 different subjects was used. To predict cytomegalovirus infection status, the study combined high-throughput TCR immunosequencing, statistical association of individual TCRs with disease status, and machine learning. To study patterns of TCR occurrence, a later analysis re-analyzed previously published TCR beta repertoires from around 700 donors and added high-resolution HLA genotyping. In the later analysis, no new phenotypic data were used to find candidate immune exposures; instead, reliance was placed on TCR beta sequences and their occurrence across donors. An earlier analysis of approximately 500 of the donors applied high-throughput TCR beta sequencing to assess whether each TCR beta V gene segment acted as functional or pseudogenic. Donor age, sex, ethnicity and CMV serostatus were compiled together with the repertoire data. A later genetic analysis took genome-wide SNP genotypes for about three fifths of the roughly 670 donors and used that subset as a discovery cohort. Every discovery cohort repertoire had been produced on one sequencing platform. HLA typing covered class I and class II loci at four-digit resolution. The number of donors typed differed by locus, with 629-630 for A, B, C, DRB1 and DQB1, 522 for DQA1, 606 for DPA1, and around 450 for DPB1. Several DR-DQ haplotypes were handled as single units for association and clustering because linkage in the cohort was strong. On average, roughly 240,000 unique TCR beta nucleotide sequences were sequenced per donor among 398 genotyped donors of the cohort, with 15% to 20% of those sequences being non-productive. Paper-wide results and their limitations: Compared with the 666-donor mean, donors in an Asian-associated ancestry cluster had fewer N-insertions in productive TCRs, according to a later genetic analysis. An earlier analysis of around 600 of the donors showed that most TCR beta V segments appeared in productive rearrangements either about 87% or about 30% of the time, which broadly matched IMGT annotations. Linkage disequilibrium might explain the correlated functional status among segregating V segments, but an unknown experimental factor could not be excluded. A few of the identified cytomegalovirus-associated TCR beta chains were confirmed in vitro to be specific for cytomegalovirus antigens. In both the original and validation cohorts, the classifier was reported to diagnose cytomegalovirus status with high specificity and sensitivity. A later genetic analysis associated a missense DCLRE1C variant with V-gene and J-gene trimming of TCR beta chains, and an independent cohort replicated the association. According to a later analysis, parvovirus B19, influenza, CMV and Epstein-Barr virus appeared linked to several top co-occurrence clusters. Because counts were too low, roughly 18 rarely observed V segments, including chromosome 9 orphons, were left out of the earlier analysis of several hundred of the donors. Specific HLA alleles were associated with 15,000 to 20,000 TCR beta sequences at a false discovery rate of 0.05 in a later analysis. According to a later analysis, most CMV-associated TCR beta chains appeared to be HLA-restricted, and the HLA associations seemed to be driven largely by CMV exposure. Across donors, most TCR sequences were observed very rarely, whereas some public TCRs were present in many individuals. According to the authors, the approach could potentially be generalized to other disease states and immunological phenotypes. CMV serostatus was the only immune exposure information available for the cohort. In the study, some 160 TCR beta chains were listed as associated with cytomegalovirus. Compared with equally common non-associated chains, HLA-associated TCR beta chains in a later analysis were more clonally expanded and had lower generation probabilities. In a later analysis, TCR association rates were found to vary across HLA loci, with the most associated TCRs seen for DRB1 alleles and the fewest for HLA-C alleles. When HLA alleles, especially DR and DQ, strongly co-occurred, attributing TCR associations to individual alleles was difficult. Only TCR beta chains were sequenced in this cohort, and the absence of alpha or paired-chain data limited detectable features. The 87-base-pair reads could not distinguish some IMGT-functional V segments, including TRBV6-2 and TRBV6-3, so those segments were excluded. A cluster of highly shared sequence variants was judged likely to represent a technical artifact of the sequencing pipeline. HLA typing was unavailable for some donors at each locus, so association tests used only the typed subset. Presence/absence analyses assumed roughly uniform sequencing depth across donors, an assumption that may not hold. A further reported finding was that TCR beta sequences accurately predicted the HLA-A and HLA-B alleles for most subjects in the first cohort.

The sequence is built from TRBV5-1 and TRBJ2-3, with 13 middle bases fitting TRBD2. The specimen was PBMCs. The receptor was derived from a woman between 18 and 29 years old in good health and CMV-seronegative. At the DNA level, the sequence is TGCGCCAGCAGCCCCGGACTAGCGGGAGAGACAGATACGCAGTATTTT. Its product reads: CASSPGLAGETDTQYF.